A selection of T cell receptor beta chains follows, all from one sample in a study of blood T cell repertoires in COVID-19. Profiling relied on immunoSEQ multiplex PCR, and the TCRdb table lists in-frame clones only, not all of them. The repertoire holds 45,000 to 50,000 clones, with more than 80% as singletons. Sequenced material: peripheral blood. The source of these receptors is a man at least 80 years old in a cohort sampled during active COVID-19. The CDR3 runs from the conserved cysteine through the conserved F or W. D genes are given only for firm matches. Size is stated for part of the rows, as once, few or many counts, or as a class when the clone is expanded.

cdr3_length clone_size d_call j_call v_call cdr3_nt cdr3_aa
14 - TRBD2 TRBJ2-7 TRBV5-4 TGTGCCAGCAGCTTGGCGGGGGGGACCTACGAGCAGTACTTC CASSLAGGTYEQYF
12 - - TRBJ1-2 TRBV5-6 TGTGCCAACTTGGGGCGCAGCTATGGCTACACCTTC CANLGRSYGYTF
16 - TRBD2 TRBJ2-3 TRBV27 TGTGCCTTCCCCCCGACTAGCGGCTCAAGATACAAAGCGCAGTATTTT CAFPPTSGSRYKAQYF
16 - TRBD1 TRBJ1-2 TRBV28 TGTGCCAGCAGTCCCCCGGTGCGACAGGGGGCTCGGGGCTACACCTTC CASSPPVRQGARGYTF
11 once TRBD2 TRBJ2-7 TRBV6-5 TGTGCCTGCCTCGGGGGGAGCGAGCAGTACTTC CACLGGSEQYF
15 few - TRBJ2-5 TRBV5-1 TGCGCCAGCAGCTTGCGATCTAGCTCACAAGAGACCCAGTACTTC CASSLRSSSQETQYF
15 few - TRBJ2-7 TRBV19 TGTGCCAGTAGTATGGCGACAGGTAACTCCTACGAGCAGTACTTC CASSMATGNSYEQYF
17 - TRBD1 TRBJ1-5 TRBV6-2/TRBV6-3 TGTGCCAGCAGTTTCGGGACAGGGGGCGGGAGCAATCAGCCCCAGCATTTT CASSFGTGGGSNQPQHF
13 - TRBD1 TRBJ1-1 TRBV18 TGTGCCAGCCAACGGGACAGGGACACTGAAGCTTTCTTT CASQRDRDTEAFF
14 - - TRBJ1-6 TRBV7-9 TGTGCCAGCAGCTTAGCGGCAGATAATTCACCCCTCCACTTT CASSLAADNSPLHF
12 - TRBD1 TRBJ2-5 TRBV10-3 TGTGCCTCTGCGGGACAGGGAAAGACCCAGTACTTC CASAGQGKTQYF
13 - - TRBJ2-1 TRBV11-2 TGTGCCAGCAGCTTTCCAGGGCCCAATGAGCAGTTCTTC CASSFPGPNEQFF
15 - TRBD1 TRBJ1-1 TRBV18 TGTGCCAGCTCACGGACAGGGGGGAAGGATACTGAAGCTTTCTTT CASSRTGGKDTEAFF
15 - - TRBJ2-7 TRBV28 TGTGCCAGCACCACCCGGGACACCGGCTCCTACGAGCAGTACTTC CASTTRDTGSYEQYF
15 - - TRBJ1-3 TRBV6-7 TGTGCCAGCAGTCCTCCGACCCTAGGCGGAAACACCATATATTTT CASSPPTLGGNTIYF
14 - - TRBJ2-7 TRBV7-8 TGTGCCAGCAGCTTACGGGACTCGGCTTACGAGCAGTACTTC CASSLRDSAYEQYF
13 - TRBD1 TRBJ1-2 TRBV6-2/TRBV6-3 TGTGCCAGCAGTTGGGACAGGCGATATGGCTACACCTTC CASSWDRRYGYTF
15 - TRBD1 TRBJ1-1 TRBV6-5 TGTGCCAGCAGGCCGGGACAGGGATCCCCGGGGGAAGCTTTCTTT CASRPGQGSPGEAFF
16 - TRBD1 TRBJ1-5 TRBV27 TGTGCCAGCAGTTTAGTTTACAGGGGTAGAGATCAGCCCCAGCATTTT CASSLVYRGRDQPQHF
13 once TRBD1 TRBJ1-2 TRBV4-3 TGCGCCAGCAGCCACGGACAGGGCTATGGCTACACCTTC CASSHGQGYGYTF
14 - TRBD1 TRBJ2-7 TRBV2 TGTGCCAGCAGTGAACCGGGACAGGGGACCGAGCAGTACTTC CASSEPGQGTEQYF
16 - TRBD1 TRBJ1-6 TRBV5-1 TGCGCCAGCAGCTTGACGGGGGGACAGGGTCGATCACCCCTCCACTTT CASSLTGGQGRSPLHF
14 - - TRBJ2-1 TRBV3-1/TRBV3-2 TGTGCCAGCAGCCTACAAGCCGGGGAGCATGAGCAGTTCTTC CASSLQAGEHEQFF
15 once - TRBJ1-4 TRBV18 TGTGCCAGCTCACCAGGTTTGGCGGATTATGAAAAACTGTTTTTT CASSPGLADYEKLFF
15 - - TRBJ2-3 TRBV19 TGTGCCAGTAGTACACCCAAACTTAACACAGATACGCAGTATTTT CASSTPKLNTDTQYF
15 - - TRBJ1-2 TRBV19 TGTGCCAGTAGTGGAGAAGGCATCCCTAACTATGGCTACACCTTC CASSGEGIPNYGYTF
17 - - TRBJ2-7 TRBV28 TGTGCCAGCAGTTTTACGGGACTCCCCGGCGCATCCTACGAGCAGTACTTC CASSFTGLPGASYEQYF
16 - - TRBJ2-7 TRBV6-2/TRBV6-3 TGTGCCAGCAGTTACTCGGGGGCAACCCACTCCTACGAGCAGTACTTC CASSYSGATHSYEQYF
14 - - TRBJ1-3 TRBV28 TGTGCCAGCAGCCGCGACAGGAACGGAAACACCATATATTTT CASSRDRNGNTIYF
13 - - TRBJ1-5 TRBV7-2 TGTGCCAGCAGCTTAGGGCCCAATCAGCCCCAGCATTTT CASSLGPNQPQHF
13 - - TRBJ1-4 TRBV7-2 TGTGCCAGCAGCTTCGGGATGGGGGAAAAACTGTTTTTT CASSFGMGEKLFF
15 - - TRBJ2-1 TRBV18 TGTGCCAGCTCACCCCTGACAGCCCAAAACAATGAGCAGTTCTTC CASSPLTAQNNEQFF
14 - - TRBJ1-5 TRBV3-1/TRBV3-2 TGTGCCAGCAGCGCCCGCCCAGGGCATCAGCCCCAGCATTTT CASSARPGHQPQHF
12 - - TRBJ2-7 TRBV3-1/TRBV3-2 TGTGCCAGCAGAAAATCCGGGGGCGAGCAGTACTTC CASRKSGGEQYF
16 - TRBD2 TRBJ2-3 TRBV4-2 TGTGCCAGCAGCCCCCAAAGCGGGGGGGCCTCAGATACGCAGTATTTT CASSPQSGGASDTQYF
13 - TRBD1 TRBJ1-4 TRBV18 TGTGCCAGCTCGAGTGGACAGGGCGAAAAACTGTTTTTT CASSSGQGEKLFF
15 once TRBD2 TRBJ2-3 TRBV9 TGTGCCAGCAGCCCTCGCGGGGGGGACACAGATACGCAGTATTTT CASSPRGGDTDTQYF
16 - TRBD1 TRBJ2-4 TRBV5-6 TGTGCCAGCAGCTGGGGACAGGGAGAGTCCAAAAACATTCAGTACTTC CASSWGQGESKNIQYF
15 - - TRBJ1-2 TRBV27 TGTGCCAGCAGTTTATCTCGGGACTCCTCGGGTGGCTACACCTTC CASSLSRDSSGGYTF
15 - - TRBJ1-2 TRBV24-1 TGTGCCACCAGTGACCCTTCGTCTGCTTCCTACGGCTACACCTTC CATSDPSSASYGYTF
12 - - TRBJ2-3 TRBV27 TGTGCCAGCAGTTTATATCCCGGTACGCAGTATTTT CASSLYPGTQYF
13 - - TRBJ1-1 TRBV6-1 TGTGCCAGCAGTGAATGGGGGGACACTGAAGCTTTCTTT CASSEWGDTEAFF
14 - TRBD1 TRBJ1-2 TRBV19 TGTGCCAGTGTATACTCCGGGACAGGGTTTGGCTACACCTTC CASVYSGTGFGYTF
17 - - TRBJ2-1 TRBV4-1 TGCGCCAGCAGCCAAGAGGGGGGGACAGGACCCTACAATGAGCAGTTCTTC CASSQEGGTGPYNEQFF
18 - TRBD2 TRBJ2-4 TRBV7-6 TGTGCCAGCAGCCCCGGGACTAGCGGGGCTAGAGCCAAAAACATTCAGTACTTC CASSPGTSGARAKNIQYF
17 - TRBD1 TRBJ2-5 TRBV18 TGTGCCAGCTCACTAAACCGACAGGGTAACTCCCAAGAGACCCAGTACTTC CASSLNRQGNSQETQYF
16 - TRBD2 TRBJ2-1 TRBV7-8 TGTGCCAGCAGCTCCCCAGCGGGAGTGGGGTACAATGAGCAGTTCTTC CASSSPAGVGYNEQFF
17 - TRBD1 TRBJ2-7 TRBV27 TGTGCCAGCAGTTTTAGGGGGGACAGGGGGCTCATCCACGAGCAGTACTTC CASSFRGDRGLIHEQYF
14 - TRBD1 TRBJ1-1 TRBV9 TGTGCCAGCAGCGTGGGACAGGGGGCGCGTATAGCTTTCTTT CASSVGQGARIAFF
18 - - TRBJ2-6 TRBV10-3 TGTGCCATCAGTGAGTCGAGGGGACTGAGCTCTGGGGCCAACGTCCTGACTTTC CAISESRGLSSGANVLTF
18 - - TRBJ2-2 TRBV4-1 TGCGCCAGCAGCCAAGATTCATTTTCAGGGGAGGGCACCGGGGAGCTGTTTTTT CASSQDSFSGEGTGELFF
15 - - TRBJ1-1 TRBV6-6 TGTGCCAGCTTTGATCCAACAGGGATGCACACTGAAGCTTTCTTT CASFDPTGMHTEAFF